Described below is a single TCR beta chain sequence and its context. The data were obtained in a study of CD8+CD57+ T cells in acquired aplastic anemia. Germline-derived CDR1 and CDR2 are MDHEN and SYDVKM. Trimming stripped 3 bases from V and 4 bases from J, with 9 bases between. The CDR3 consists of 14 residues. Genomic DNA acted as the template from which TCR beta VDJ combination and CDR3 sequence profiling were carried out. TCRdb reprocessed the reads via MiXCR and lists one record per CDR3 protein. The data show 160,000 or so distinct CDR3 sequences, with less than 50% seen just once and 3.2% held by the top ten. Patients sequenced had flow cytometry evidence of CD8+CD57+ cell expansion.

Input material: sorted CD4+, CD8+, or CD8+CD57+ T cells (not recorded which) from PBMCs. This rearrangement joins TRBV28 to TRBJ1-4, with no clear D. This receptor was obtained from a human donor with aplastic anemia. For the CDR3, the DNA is TGTGCCAGCAGTTTGAGGGTGGGTAATGAAAAACTGTTTTTT. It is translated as CASSLRVGNEKLFF.